Below, 7 T cell receptor beta chains from the same sample are listed, as sequenced in a study of cytomegalovirus exposure and HLA in healthy donors. Only in-frame clones appear in the TCRdb table, and some are missing; sequencing was by immunoSEQ multiplex PCR. The table has 120,000 to 150,000 clones, over 80% seen once. What was sequenced was PBMCs. These receptor sequences come from a man younger than 35 in good health and CMV-seropositive.

This clone has more than one count but fewer than ten. The rearrangement uses TRBV18 and TRBJ2-7; 7 bases agree with TRBD1. The CDR3 covers 15 residues. Unmatched junction bases numbered 9, after V lost 3 bases and J lost 4 bases. Per the germline V gene, CDR1 is KGHSH and CDR2 is LQKENI. CDR3 amino acids: CASSPPGQRGYEQYF. The CDR3 nucleotides are TGTGCCAGCTCACCTCCGGGACAGCGAGGATACGAGCAGTACTTC.

A single count supports this clone. The genes are TRBV13 and TRBJ2-5; D might be TRBD1 (6 bases). The V gene's germline CDR1 is PRHDT and CDR2 FYEKMQ (reference sequence). The ends were cut back, 5 bases at V and 1 base at J, with 8 bases in the middle. The CDR3 has 13 amino acids. The CDR3 is CASSKDSQETQYF. As DNA, the CDR3 is TGTGCCAGCAGCAAGGACAGCCAAGAGACCCAGTACTTC.

V gene TRBV5-1 combines with J gene TRBJ1-4; weak D call: TRBD1 (6 bases). Trimming left V 1 base short and J 3 bases short, with 10 bases between. The CDR3 length is 15 residues. Germline CDR1 and CDR2: SGHRS and YFSETQ. The CDR3 loop is CASSLSQGSNEKLFF. Here the CDR3 DNA reads TGCGCCAGCAGCTTGTCACAGGGATCTAATGAAAAACTGTTTTTT.

V is TRBV7-8 and J is TRBJ1-1; 8 bases agree with TRBD1. Germline CDR1 is SGHVS and CDR2 is FQNEAQ. The CDR3 is 17 residues long. The trim removed 1 base at V and 1 base at J, leaving 8 bases unmatched. The CDR3 DNA sequence: TGTGCCAGCAGCTTAGAACCGATGACAGGGGCGAACACTGAAGCTTTCTTT. This translates into CASSLEPMTGANTEAFF.

This clone was observed a handful of times. The V call is TRBV27, the J call TRBJ2-7; 9 positions match TRBD2. With V trimmed by 7 bases and J by 7 bases, 2 bases remained unmatched. The length of the CDR3 is 11 residues. Germline CDR1 and CDR2: MNHEY and SMNVEV (reference sequence). The CDR3 nucleotides are TGTGCCAGCAAACTAGCGGGTGAGCAGTACTTC. This encodes CASKLAGEQYF.

For the CDR3, the DNA is TGTGCCAGCAGTTACTCCCCAGCGGGAGACTACGAGCAGTACTTC. This translates into CASSYSPAGDYEQYF. This chain joins TRBV6-6 and TRBJ2-7, with TRBD2 identical over 8 bases. The CDR3 has 15 amino acids. Germline assignment: CDR1 MNHNY and CDR2 SVGAGI (reference sequence). The trim removed 0 bases at V and 3 bases at J, leaving 4 bases unmatched.

J is TRBJ1-2 and V is TRBV19; possibly TRBD1 for D (6 bases). CDR1 is LNHDA, CDR2 SQIVND, per germline (reference sequence). V lost 1 base and J 8 bases, leaving 26 bases between the germline ends. The CDR3 has 18 residues. The CDR3 loop reads CASSIGDKGFGIVRGYTF. CDR3 nucleotides: TGTGCCAGTAGTATAGGGGACAAGGGCTTTGGGATAGTAAGGGGCTACACCTTC.